These 10 T cell receptor beta chains were sequenced from one sample in a study of shared clonotypes between healthy human individuals (dated by TCRdb to about 2020). The method was the immunoSEQ multiplex PCR assay. As stored in TCRdb, this immuneACCESS dataset retains in-frame rearrangements with V and J assigned. A fraction of the clones does not appear; measured against another copy, unresolved V genes explain less than half of the discrepancy, and the remainder lacks a known reason. The sample records some 2,500,000 clones, around 93% of which are singletons. Of the sample, approximately 0.41% is held by the ten largest clones. Source material: naive CD4+ T cells from PBMCs. This sample's cell subset or site label indicates: CD45RA+ positively selected. These receptors came from a man between 18 and 29 years old in good health. Some clones in this sample may be carry-over from other donors' samples.

The CDR3 DNA is TGTGCCTGGAGTGGAATAGGGGGCAGGGGCTCCTACAATGAGCAGTTCTTC. Its protein product is CAWSGIGGRGSYNEQFF. The gene calls are TRBV30 and TRBJ2-1; TRBD1 matches at 7 bases. The CDR3 covers 17 residues. The germline V gene has CDR1 GTSNPN and CDR2 SVGIG (reference sequence). V lost 1 base, J lost 0 bases, and 9 bases stayed unmatched.

This clone was counted once. At the DNA level, this CDR3 is encoded by other sequences in the same sample as well. This rearrangement joins TRBV18 to TRBJ2-3; 7 nucleotides line up with TRBD2. The CDR3 contains 13 residues. Germline V gene data show CDR1 as KGHSH and CDR2 as LQKENI. J lost 4 bases, V lost 3 bases, and 1 base had no gene match. The CDR3 sequence is CASSPRGADTQYF. CDR3 in DNA: TGTGCCAGCTCACCCCGGGGGGCAGATACGCAGTATTTT.

Comment on this clone: A single base separates this from a much larger clone, so it may be a read error. J is TRBJ2-1 and V is TRBV5-6, with D hard to call. Per the germline V gene, CDR1 is SGHDT and CDR2 is YYEEEE. V was shortened by 3 bases and J by 3 bases, with 1 base between the two germline ends. CDR3 length: 11 residues. Written as DNA, the CDR3 is TGTGCCAGCAGCTACTACAATGAGCAGTTCTTC. As protein: CASSYYNEQFF.

This clone has just one count. CDR3 nucleotide sequence: TGTGCCAGCAGCACGACAGGACACAATGAGCAGTTCTTC. Its translation is CASSTTGHNEQFF. The rearrangement links TRBV7-3 to TRBJ2-1, with D maybe TRBD1 (6 bases). With 5 bases removed from V and 5 bases from J, the gap between germline ends came to 10 bases. The CDR3 spans 13 residues. From germline, CDR1 is SGHTA and CDR2 FQGTGA.

The chain couples TRBV6-4 to TRBJ2-1; TRBD2 is a possible D gene (5 bases). From germline, CDR1 is MRHNA and CDR2 SNTAGT. The CDR3 has 14 amino acids. V dropped 0 bases and J dropped 2 bases, with 5 bases sitting between them. The CDR3 loop is CASSDSRAYNEQFF. The CDR3 nucleotides are TGTGCCAGCAGTGACTCGCGGGCCTACAATGAGCAGTTCTTC.

This clone was observed once. The rearrangement joins TRBV6-1 to TRBJ1-4, with TRBD1 as a possible D gene (5 bases). V was shortened by 3 bases and J by 9 bases, with 11 bases between the two germline ends. CDR1 MNHNS and CDR2 SASEGT come from the germline V gene. There are 13 residues in the CDR3. The CDR3 spells CASSDREGKKLFF. The DNA for the CDR3 is TGTGCCAGCAGTGACAGGGAAGGAAAAAAACTGTTTTTT.

The chain links TRBV2 to TRBJ2-3; D gene uncertain. V dropped 8 bases and J dropped 0 bases, with 12 bases sitting between them. The CDR3 contains 14 residues. Germline V CDR1 and CDR2: SNHLY, FYNNEI. CDR3 bases: TGTGCCAGCCTTAAGCGTAGGAGCACAGATACGCAGTATTTT. Translation: CASLKRRSTDTQYF.

The chain couples TRBV2 to TRBJ2-1, with D unclear. V gave up 3 bases and J gave up 2 bases, with 17 bases separating them. The germline V gene has CDR1 SNHLY and CDR2 FYNNEI. The CDR3 spans 17 residues. The CDR3 protein is CASSDRAILLTYNEQFF. CDR3 DNA sequence: TGTGCCAGCAGTGATAGGGCCATTTTGCTTACCTACAATGAGCAGTTCTTC.

This rearrangement joins TRBV14 to TRBJ1-1, with D hard to call. This CDR3 contains 12 residues. V was shortened by 4 bases and J by 6 bases, with 9 bases between the two germline ends. In germline, CDR1 is SGHDN, CDR2 FVKESK. DNA of the CDR3: TGTGCCAGCAGCCCTACGGGCGCTGAAGCTTTCTTT. It encodes CASSPTGAEAFF. The complete variable domain, with remaining parts taken from reference TRBV14 and TRBJ1-1, reads EAGVTQFPSHSVIEKGQTVTLRCDPISGHDNLYWYRRVMGKEIKFLLHFVKESKQDESGMPNNRFLAERTGGTYSTLKVQPAELEDSGVYFCASSPTGAEAFFGQGTRLTVV.

This clone was detected once. The chain couples TRBV2 to TRBJ2-1, with D maybe TRBD1 (5 bases). With 4 bases removed from V and 3 bases from J, the gap between germline ends came to 7 bases. The CDR3 sequence is 13 residues long. The germline V gene has CDR1 SNHLY and CDR2 FYNNEI. The CDR3 here is CASSGQNYNEQFF. In DNA, the CDR3 is TGTGCCAGCAGTGGACAGAACTACAATGAGCAGTTCTTC.